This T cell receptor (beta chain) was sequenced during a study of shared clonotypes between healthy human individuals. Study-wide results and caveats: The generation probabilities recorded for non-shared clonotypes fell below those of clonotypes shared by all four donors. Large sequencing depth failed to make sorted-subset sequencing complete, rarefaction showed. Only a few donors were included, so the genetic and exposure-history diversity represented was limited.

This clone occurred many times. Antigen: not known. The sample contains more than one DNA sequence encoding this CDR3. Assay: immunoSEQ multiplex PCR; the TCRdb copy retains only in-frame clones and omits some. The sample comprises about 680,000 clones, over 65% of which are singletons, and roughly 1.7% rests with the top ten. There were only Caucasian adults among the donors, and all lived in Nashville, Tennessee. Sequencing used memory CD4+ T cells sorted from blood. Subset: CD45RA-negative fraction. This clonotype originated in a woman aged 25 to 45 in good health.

CDR3 protein: CASSLAGAGETQYF. The CDR3 bases are TGTGCCAGCAGCTTAGCGGGAGCCGGGGAGACCCAGTACTTC. The V and J genes are TRBV11-2 and TRBJ2-5; possibly TRBD2 for D (6 bases). V lost 1 base and J lost 5, with 11 bases in between. In germline, CDR1 is SGHAT, CDR2 FQNNGV. This CDR3 spans 14 amino acids.